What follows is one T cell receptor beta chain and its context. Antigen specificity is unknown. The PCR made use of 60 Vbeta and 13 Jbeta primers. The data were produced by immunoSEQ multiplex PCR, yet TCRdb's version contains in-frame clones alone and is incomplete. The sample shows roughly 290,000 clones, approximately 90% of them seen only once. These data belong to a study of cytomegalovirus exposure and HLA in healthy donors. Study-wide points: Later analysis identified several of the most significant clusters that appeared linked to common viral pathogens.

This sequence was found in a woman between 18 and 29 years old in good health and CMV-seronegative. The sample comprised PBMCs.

CDR3 coding DNA: TGTGCCAGCAGCCAAGAAAGGGGCCTCAGATACTACAATGAGCAGTTCTTC. The encoded protein is CASSQERGLRYYNEQFF. The genes are TRBV14 and TRBJ2-1; perhaps TRBD1 as D (5 bases). The CDR3 is 17 residues long. The ends were cut back, 0 bases at V and 3 bases at J, with 15 bases in the middle. In germline, CDR1 is SGHDN, CDR2 FVKESK.